These 9 T cell receptor beta chains share one sample of origin, sequenced in a study of shared clonotypes between healthy human individuals. TCRdb keeps only in-frame clones here, not all; method: immunoSEQ multiplex PCR. Among about 1.1 million clones, roughly 80% were seen once, and the ten largest hold approximately 0.95%. Source material: memory CD4+ T cells from PBMCs. Subset noted: CD45RA-negative fraction. The receptor source for this set is a man aged 18 to 29 in good health. Some clones in this sample may be carry-over from other donors' samples.

The chain is built from TRBV4-1 and TRBJ2-7; D unclear. The germline V and J ends were trimmed by 2 bases and 9 bases, with 41 bases remaining between them. Germline V CDR1 and CDR2: MGHRA, YSYEKL. CDR3 length: 22 residues. The CDR3 spells CASSQPYNSGGNSPTSRPGQYF. In nucleotides, the CDR3 is TGCGCCAGCAGCCAACCATATAATTCGGGTGGAAACTCTCCAACTTCGCGCCCGGGGCAGTACTTC.

This clone was counted only a few times. This chain links TRBV4-1 with TRBJ2-1, with TRBD2 as a possible D gene (6 bases). With 0 bases removed from V and 4 bases from J, the gap between germline ends came to 10 bases. This CDR3 is built from 15 residues. The germline CDR1 and CDR2 sequences are MGHRA and YSYEKL. The CDR3 here is CASSQEGREYNEQFF. The CDR3 region has the DNA TGCGCCAGCAGCCAAGAGGGGCGGGAATACAATGAGCAGTTCTTC.

The chain recombines TRBV30 with TRBJ1-1, with 7 bases lining up with TRBD1. The V and J ends lost 3 bases and 1 base, in that order; junction bases with no gene match: 2. Looked up from germline, CDR1 is GTSNPN and CDR2 is SVGIG (reference sequence). The CDR3 length is 13 residues. The CDR3 DNA sequence: TGTGCCTGGAGGACAGGGTGGAACACTGAAGCTTTCTTT. As protein: CAWRTGWNTEAFF.

V is TRBV11-2 and J is TRBJ1-2; weak D call: TRBD1 (6 bases). Germline-derived CDR1 and CDR2 are SGHAT and FQNNGV. This CDR3 comprises 14 residues. V lost 4 bases and J 7 bases, leaving 16 bases between the germline ends. CDR3 residues: CASSSELRGFGYTF. The CDR3 bases are TGTGCCAGCAGCTCCGAACTCAGGGGTTTTGGCTACACCTTC.

The gene calls are TRBV7-3 and TRBJ2-1, with no clear D. Germline loops: CDR1 SGHTA, CDR2 FQGTGA. V was cut by 5 bases and J by 6 bases, with 8 bases left in between. The CDR3 totals 12 residues. As DNA, the CDR3 is TGTGCCAGCAGCAACACCGGCAATGAGCAGTTCTTC. Encoded protein: CASSNTGNEQFF.

This chain links TRBV6-5 with TRBJ1-1; D might be TRBD1 (6 bases). Trimming took off 6 bases at V and 5 bases at J, with 19 bases between the two ends. This CDR3 is built from 15 residues. Germline-derived CDR1 and CDR2 are MNHEY and SVGAGI. In DNA, the CDR3 is TGTGCCAGCAGCAGCCTAGACAGGCCGTTAACTGAAGCTTTCTTT. This gives the protein CASSSLDRPLTEAFF.

The rearrangement joins TRBV13 to TRBJ2-7, with TRBD1 identical over 8 bases. Trimming at V came to 5 bases and at J to 8 bases, leaving 8 bases not matched to a gene. The CDR3 runs 13 residues. Germline CDR1 PRHDT, CDR2 FYEKMQ (reference sequence). The CDR3 region has the DNA TGTGCCAGCAGCCTGGGGACAGGCGACCAGCAGTACTTC. Translating gives CASSLGTGDQQYF. The variable domain in full, with the rest retrieved from reference TRBV13 and TRBJ2-7, is AAGVIQSPRHLIKEKRETATLKCYPIPRHDTVYWYQQGPGQDPQFLISFYEKMQSDKGSIPDRFSAQQFSDYHSELNMSSLELGDSALYFCASSLGTGDQQYFGPGTRLTVT.

V gene TRBV28 combines with J gene TRBJ1-2; 10 bases are a match to TRBD1. CDR3 length equals 13 residues. From germline, CDR1 is MDHEN and CDR2 SYDVKM. V was pared by 5 bases and J by 8 bases, with 5 bases of the junction left unmatched. This CDR3 reads CASSRTGGRGYTF. The CDR3 DNA reads as TGTGCCAGCAGTAGGACAGGGGGGAGAGGCTACACCTTC.

The rearrangement links TRBV5-1 to TRBJ1-4; a weak D match, TRBD1 (6 bases). The V end was cut by 4 bases, the J end by 8 bases, with 21 bases between. The CDR3 totals 16 residues. CDR1 SGHRS and CDR2 YFSETQ come from the germline V gene. The CDR3 sequence is CASSPRLMGAGEKLFF. CDR3 nucleotide sequence: TGCGCCAGCAGCCCCCGTTTAATGGGGGCGGGAGAAAAACTGTTTTTT.